In this sample, the clone carrying this T cell receptor (beta chain) turned up a few times. The antigen is undetermined. PCR was performed using 60 Vbeta and 13 Jbeta primers. Profiling relied on immunoSEQ multiplex PCR, and the TCRdb table lists in-frame clones only, not all of them. The sample comprises some 170,000 clones, 70% to 80% of which are singletons, and about 4.5% rests with the top ten. The record originates from a study of cytomegalovirus exposure and HLA in healthy donors. The study's findings and limits: According to a later analysis, donors in an Asian-associated ancestry cluster reportedly had fewer N-insertions than the roughly 670-donor mean. Common viral pathogens were later found to be apparently linked to several of the most significant clusters.

CDR1 and CDR2 from the germline V gene are SGHVS and FQNEAQ. Trimming removed 3 bases at V and 4 bases at J, with 15 bases between. The CDR3 spans 15 residues. The TCR sequence derives from a middle-aged man in good health and CMV-seronegative. The rearrangement uses TRBV7-8 and TRBJ1-2; tentative D call: TRBD1 (5 bases). The specimen sequenced was PBMCs. CDR3 region: CASSFRQPQIYGYTF. The CDR3, as DNA: TGTGCCAGCAGCTTTAGACAGCCTCAGATCTATGGCTACACCTTC. Based on the CDR3 plus reference TRBV7-8 and TRBJ1-2, the full variable domain is GAGVSQSPRYKVAKRGQDVALRCDPISGHVSLFWYQQALGQGPEFLTYFQNEAQLDKSGLPSDRFFAERPEGSVSTLKIQRTQQEDSAVYLCASSFRQPQIYGYTFGSGTRLTVV.